The present T cell receptor beta chain was sequenced within a study of T cell changes during pregnancy in multiple sclerosis. The V gene's germline CDR1 is LGHNT and CDR2 FRNRAP. The V gene end was trimmed by 1 base and the J gene end by 4 bases; junction bases not matched to a gene: 10. CDR3 length: 18 amino acids. Clones were sequenced by immunoSEQ multiplex PCR, and TCRdb holds only the in-frame ones, with some missing. The sample holds around 36,000 clones, more than 80% seen once. The material sequenced was CD4+ T cells from peripheral blood mononuclear cells, taken in the third trimester of pregnancy. V is TRBV12-5 and J is TRBJ1-2, with 12 bases matching TRBD1. This TCR came from a female donor with multiple sclerosis, enrolled in a pregnancy study. The chain's CDR3 is CASGLAPGQGASLYGYTF. The CDR3 bases are TGTGCTAGTGGTTTGGCCCCGGGACAGGGGGCCTCACTCTATGGCTACACCTTC.